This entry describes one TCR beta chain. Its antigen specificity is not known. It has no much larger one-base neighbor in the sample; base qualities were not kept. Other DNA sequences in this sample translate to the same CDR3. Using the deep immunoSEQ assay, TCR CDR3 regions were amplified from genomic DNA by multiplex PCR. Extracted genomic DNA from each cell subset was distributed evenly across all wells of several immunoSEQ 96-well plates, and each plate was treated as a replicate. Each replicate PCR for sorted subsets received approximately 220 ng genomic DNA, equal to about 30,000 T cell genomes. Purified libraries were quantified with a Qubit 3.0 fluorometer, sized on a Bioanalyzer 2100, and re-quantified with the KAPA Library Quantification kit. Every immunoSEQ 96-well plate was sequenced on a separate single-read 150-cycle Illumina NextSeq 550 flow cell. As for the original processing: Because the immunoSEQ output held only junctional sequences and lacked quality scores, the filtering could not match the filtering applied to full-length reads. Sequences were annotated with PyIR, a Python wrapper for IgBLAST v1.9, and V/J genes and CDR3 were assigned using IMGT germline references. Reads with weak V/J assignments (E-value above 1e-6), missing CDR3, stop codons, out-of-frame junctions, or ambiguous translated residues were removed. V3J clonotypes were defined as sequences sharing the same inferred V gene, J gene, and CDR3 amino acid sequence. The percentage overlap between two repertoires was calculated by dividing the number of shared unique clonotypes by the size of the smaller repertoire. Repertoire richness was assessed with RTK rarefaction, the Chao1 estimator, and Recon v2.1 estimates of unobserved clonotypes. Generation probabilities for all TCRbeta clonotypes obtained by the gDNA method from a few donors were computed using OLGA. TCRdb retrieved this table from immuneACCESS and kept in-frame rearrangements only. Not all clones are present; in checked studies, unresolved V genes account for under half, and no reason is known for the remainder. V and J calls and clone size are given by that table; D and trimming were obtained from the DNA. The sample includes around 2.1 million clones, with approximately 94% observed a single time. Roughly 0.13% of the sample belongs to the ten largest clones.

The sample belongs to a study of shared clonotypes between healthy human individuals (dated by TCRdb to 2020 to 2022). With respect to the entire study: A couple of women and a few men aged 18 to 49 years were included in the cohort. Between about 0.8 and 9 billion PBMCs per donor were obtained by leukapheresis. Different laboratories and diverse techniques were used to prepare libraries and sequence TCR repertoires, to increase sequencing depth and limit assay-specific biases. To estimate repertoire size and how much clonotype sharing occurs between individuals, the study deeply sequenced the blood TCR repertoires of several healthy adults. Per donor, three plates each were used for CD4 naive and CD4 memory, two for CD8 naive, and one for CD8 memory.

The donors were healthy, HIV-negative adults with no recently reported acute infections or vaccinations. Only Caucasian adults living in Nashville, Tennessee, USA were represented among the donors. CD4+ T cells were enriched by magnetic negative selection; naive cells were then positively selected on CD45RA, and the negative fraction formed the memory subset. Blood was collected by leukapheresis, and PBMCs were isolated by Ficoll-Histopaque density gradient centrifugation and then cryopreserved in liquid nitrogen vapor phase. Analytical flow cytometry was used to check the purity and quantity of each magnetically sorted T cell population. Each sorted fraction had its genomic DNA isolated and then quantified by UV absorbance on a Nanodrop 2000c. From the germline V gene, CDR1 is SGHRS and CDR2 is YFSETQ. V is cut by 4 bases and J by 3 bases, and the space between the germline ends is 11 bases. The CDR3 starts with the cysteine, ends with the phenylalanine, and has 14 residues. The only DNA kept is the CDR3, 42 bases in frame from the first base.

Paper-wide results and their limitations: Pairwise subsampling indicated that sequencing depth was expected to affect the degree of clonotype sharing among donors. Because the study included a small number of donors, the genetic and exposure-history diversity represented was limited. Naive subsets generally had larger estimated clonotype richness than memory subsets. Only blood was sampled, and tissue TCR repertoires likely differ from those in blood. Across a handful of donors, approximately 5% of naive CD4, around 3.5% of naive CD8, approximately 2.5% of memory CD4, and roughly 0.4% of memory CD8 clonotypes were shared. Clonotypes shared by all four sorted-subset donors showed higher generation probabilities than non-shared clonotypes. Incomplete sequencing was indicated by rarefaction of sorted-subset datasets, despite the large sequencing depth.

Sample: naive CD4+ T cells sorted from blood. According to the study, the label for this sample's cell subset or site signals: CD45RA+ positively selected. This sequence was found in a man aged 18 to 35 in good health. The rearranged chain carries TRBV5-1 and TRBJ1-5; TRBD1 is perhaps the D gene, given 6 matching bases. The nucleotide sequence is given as TGCGCCAGCAGCCCCTCAGGGGACAATCAGCCCCAGCATTTT. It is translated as CASSPSGDNQPQHF.